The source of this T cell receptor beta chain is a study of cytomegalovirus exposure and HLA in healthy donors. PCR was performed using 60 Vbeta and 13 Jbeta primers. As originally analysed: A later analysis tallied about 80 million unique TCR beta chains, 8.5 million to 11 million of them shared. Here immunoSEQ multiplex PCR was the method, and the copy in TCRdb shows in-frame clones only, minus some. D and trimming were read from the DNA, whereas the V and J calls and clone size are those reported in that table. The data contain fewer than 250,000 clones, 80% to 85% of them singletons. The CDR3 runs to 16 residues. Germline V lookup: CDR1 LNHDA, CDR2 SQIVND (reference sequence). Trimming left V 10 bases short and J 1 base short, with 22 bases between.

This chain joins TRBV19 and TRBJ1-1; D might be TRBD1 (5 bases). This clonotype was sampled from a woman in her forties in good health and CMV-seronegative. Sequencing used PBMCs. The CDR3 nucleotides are TGTGCCACACTGGGGGGAGGGAGAACTAGGAACACTGAAGCTTTCTTT. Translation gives CATLGGGRTRNTEAFF.